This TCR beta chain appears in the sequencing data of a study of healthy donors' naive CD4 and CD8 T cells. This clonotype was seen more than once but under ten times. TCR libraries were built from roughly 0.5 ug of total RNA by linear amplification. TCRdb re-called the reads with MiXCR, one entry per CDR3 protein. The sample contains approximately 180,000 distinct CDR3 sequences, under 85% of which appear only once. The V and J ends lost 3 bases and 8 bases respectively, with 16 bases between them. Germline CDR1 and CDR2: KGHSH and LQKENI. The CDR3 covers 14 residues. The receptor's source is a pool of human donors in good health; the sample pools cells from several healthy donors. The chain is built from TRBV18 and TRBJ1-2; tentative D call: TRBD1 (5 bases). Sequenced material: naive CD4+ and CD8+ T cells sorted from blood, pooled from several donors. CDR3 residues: CASSPGAGTAGYTF. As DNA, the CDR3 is TGTGCCAGCTCACCGGGCGCCGGGACCGCAGGCTACACCTTC. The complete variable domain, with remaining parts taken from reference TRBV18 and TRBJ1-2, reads NAGVMQNPRHLVRRRGQEARLRCSPMKGHSHVYWYRQLPEEGLKFMVYLQKENIIDESGMPKERFSAEFPKEGPSILRIQQVVRGDSAAYFCASSPGAGTAGYTFGSGTRLTVV.